A selection of T cell receptor beta chains follows, all from one sample in a study of shared clonotypes between healthy human individuals. TCRdb keeps only in-frame clones here, not all; method: immunoSEQ multiplex PCR. Of about a million clones in the sample, about 70% were seen once. Input material: memory CD4+ T cells sorted from blood. These receptors were obtained from a man aged 18 to 35 in good health. Both conserved end residues are part of each CDR3. D genes are given only for firm matches.

D gene,V gene,CDR3 protein
TRBD2,TRBV10-3,CAILAGGPYNEQFF
NA,TRBV15,CATSRERGIRETQYF
NA,TRBV15,CATSRVGGLYEQYF
NA,TRBV15,CATSSDPDGNSPLHF
NA,TRBV27,CASSSRGQGLGNSPLHF
NA,TRBV21-1,CARGRQCYGYTF
NA,TRBV5-1,CASSLGSNVLGETQYF
NA,TRBV18,CASSPVTVHSGNTIYF
NA,TRBV18,CASGPLEELNYGYTF
NA,TRBV19,CASSIQFGYTF
NA,TRBV28,CASSLSKSGANVLTF
TRBD2,TRBV6-6,CASTELAGGLQETQYF
NA,TRBV6-5,CASSYSEKGNYGYTF
NA,TRBV9,CASSVWASAGNTIYF
NA,TRBV5-1,CASKAYQETQYF
TRBD1,TRBV7-9,CASSLSARGGSGKLFF
NA,TRBV30,CAWSRKTGSGNTIYF
TRBD1,TRBV11-2,CASSLWTGKNEYF
NA,TRBV2,CASSVEGDEQYF
TRBD1,TRBV2,CASWTGGYEQYF
NA,TRBV6-5,CASKNTGGTEAFF
NA,TRBV6-1,CASTLGDTLNTEAFF
TRBD2,TRBV4-2,CASSQDWLAGRKIPYEQYF
NA,TRBV18,CASSPTRSTDTQYF
NA,TRBV19,CASSQTGTSNQPQHF
TRBD2,TRBV4-3,CASSQAPGASGRTDTQYF
NA,TRBV6-1,CAGLQGVGGELFF
TRBD1,TRBV2,CASSDGTESSEQFF
NA,TRBV5-6,CASSLGLGEDQYF
NA,TRBV5-6,CASSTNSGVNTGELFF
NA,TRBV12-2,CASRCQDSYNEQFF
TRBD1,TRBV30,CAWSASDREGEKLFF
TRBD1,TRBV7-6,CASSPGTGGIGNEQFF
TRBD2,TRBV12-5,CASGLLTSGRGDEQFF
TRBD1,TRBV9,CASSVEPTGGTDTQYF
TRBD2,TRBV5-1,CASSLGPLAGDSDTQYF
NA,TRBV7-2,CASSHSGTEAFF
NA,TRBV29-1,CSLGRGRGNEQFF
NA,TRBV5-6,CASSGAAGLYNSPLHF
NA,TRBV19,CASSITRGNNQPQHF
NA,TRBV6-6,CASSSTVSYNEQFF
NA,TRBV7-9,CASSSRRGSGYEQYF
TRBD1,TRBV7-2,CASRRQGAQEQFF
NA,TRBV10-3,CAISLGTVMDTQYF
NA,TRBV7-8,CASSGGSRGAEAFF
NA,TRBV5-4,CASSPGRGESLNTEAFF
TRBD2,TRBV5-4,CASSVKIGGGYYTGELFF
NA,TRBV19,CASSILGQETQYF
NA,TRBV5-5,CASRILDYGELFF
NA,TRBV5-1,CASRTGFGTEAFF
TRBD1,TRBV29-1,CSVDGRQGGSNEQFF
NA,TRBV11-2,CASSLRRPGRATNEKLFF
NA,TRBV6-1,CASSATANTEAFF